These 15 T cell receptor beta chains originate from one sample sequenced in a study of blood T cell repertoires in COVID-19. Measured with immunoSEQ multiplex PCR; TCRdb has only the in-frame clones, and not every one. The sample carries approximately 120,000 clones, about 74% recorded once. The material sequenced was peripheral blood. The receptors come from a man older than 75 with COVID-19, enrolled during active disease.

This clone was found a few times. This sequence joins TRBV21-1 and TRBJ2-2; no check of the table's D call, TRBD1, against the DNA was made. TRBV21-1 represents a pseudogene. This CDR3 has 17 residues. Here the CDR3 reads CASSKGTGRGCSGELFF. The CDR3 nucleotides read TGTGCCAGCAGCAAAGGAACGGGTAGGGGGTGCTCCGGGGAGCTGTTTTTT.

The chain links TRBV28 to TRBJ1-2; no firm D call. Between the trimmed V and J ends, which lost 6 bases and 4 bases, there was a span of 18 bases. The CDR3 consists of 15 residues. Germline values: CDR1 MDHEN, CDR2 SYDVKM. This CDR3 is CASRLHDPGGYGYTF. CDR3 nucleotide sequence: TGTGCCAGCAGACTTCACGACCCCGGAGGCTATGGCTACACCTTC.

This clone is a singleton in its sample. The chain carries TRBV6-5 and TRBJ2-7; 7 bases are a match to TRBD1. The CDR3 covers 15 residues. V trimming: 6 bases; J trimming: 6 bases; junction bases outside the gene matches: 14. Germline values: CDR1 MNHEY, CDR2 SVGAGI. The CDR3 protein is CASSPSRQGIREQYF. For the CDR3, the DNA is TGTGCCAGCAGCCCCTCCCGACAGGGAATTCGCGAGCAGTACTTC.

This chain links TRBV7-3 with TRBJ2-4; perhaps TRBD2 as D (6 bases). V lost 3 bases and J lost 10, with 13 bases in between. This CDR3 has 13 residues. CDR1 is SGHTA and CDR2 is FQGTGA in the germline V gene. The CDR3 reads CASSFGTADIQYF. In DNA form, the CDR3 reads TGTGCCAGCAGCTTCGGGACTGCAGATATTCAGTACTTC.

The chain couples TRBV5-3 to TRBJ2-3; D is unclear. TRBV5-3 is filed as an ORF, its function uncertain. The V end was cut by 0 bases, the J end by 15 bases, with 14 bases between. CDR3 length: 12 residues. Written as DNA, the CDR3 is TGTGCCAGAAGCTTGGCCGAGGTAGAACAATATTTT. Amino acid sequence: CARSLAEVEQYF.

The J gene is TRBJ1-2, the V gene TRBV7-9; TRBD1 matches at 9 bases. After removal of 9 bases from V and 8 bases from J, the junction contained 10 bases not matched to a gene. The CDR3 is made up of 13 amino acids. In germline, CDR1 is SEHNR, CDR2 FQNEAQ (reference sequence). The chain's CDR3 is CASGRGQGGGYTF. The CDR3 nucleotides read TGTGCCAGTGGACGGGGACAGGGTGGAGGCTACACCTTC.

V is TRBV28 and J is TRBJ2-1; D remains unclear. With 3 bases removed from V and 0 bases from J, the gap between germline ends came to 15 bases. Germline V gene data show CDR1 as MDHEN and CDR2 as SYDVKM. The CDR3 extends over 17 amino acids. This CDR3 reads CASSFPLESSSYNEQFF. The CDR3 DNA reads as TGTGCCAGCAGTTTCCCTCTTGAATCGAGCTCCTACAATGAGCAGTTCTTC.

The chain joins TRBV3-1 (or the pseudogene TRBV3-2) to TRBJ2-3, with TRBD2 identical over 7 bases. This CDR3 spans 19 amino acids. J was trimmed by 2 bases and V by 1 base; bases with no gene match: 15. In germline, CDR1 is LGHDT, CDR2 YNNKEL (reference sequence). CDR3 in DNA: TGTGCCAGCAGCCAAGTGTCGGGAGGAGACAGTGGTGTCACAGATACGCAGTATTTT. This encodes CASSQVSGGDSGVTDTQYF.

The chain couples TRBV6-5 to TRBJ2-7; D not certain. CDR1 is MNHEY, CDR2 SVGAGI, per germline. The CDR3 loop spans 15 amino acids. V lost 0 bases and J lost 3, with 12 bases in between. The CDR3 region has the DNA TGTGCCAGCAGTTACTCGGCAGGTGTAGTCTACGAGCAGTACTTC. This translates into CASSYSAGVVYEQYF.

This clone appeared a few times. The chain recombines TRBV21-1 with TRBJ1-4; the table's D gene call, TRBD1, was not cross checked with the DNA. TRBV21-1 is marked as a pseudogene. This CDR3 region has 16 residues. The CDR3 bases are TGTGCCAGCAGCAAGGGATCGGGACAGGGACGGGAGAAACTGTTTTTT. This codes for CASSKGSGQGREKLFF.

The chain joins TRBV5-5 to TRBJ1-2; no firm D call. Germline V lookup: CDR1 SGHKS, CDR2 YYEKEE (reference sequence). The CDR3 has 13 amino acids. V shed 4 bases and J shed 10 bases, with 17 bases lying between them. This CDR3 reads CASSLRGAGAYTF. The CDR3 DNA reads TGTGCCAGCAGCCTGCGGGGTGCCGGCGCCTACACCTTC.

The CDR3, as DNA: TGTGCCAGCAGTTATTCCCTCGACAGGGGATTCGGGGAGACCCAGTACTTC. Its translation: CASSYSLDRGFGETQYF. The chain combines TRBV6-2 or TRBV6-3 with TRBJ2-5; 8 bases map to TRBD1. The CDR3 is made up of 17 amino acids. Per the germline V gene, CDR1 is MNHEY and CDR2 is SVGEGT. V lost 3 bases to trimming and J lost 5 bases; unmatched junction nucleotides: 14.

This clone was counted between two and nine times. The chain employs TRBV11-2 and TRBJ2-7, with 8 bases matching TRBD2. The CDR3 extends over 12 amino acids. Trimming at V came to 6 bases and at J to 7 bases, leaving 5 bases not matched to a gene. Germline V CDR1 and CDR2: SGHAT, FQNNGV. The CDR3 DNA follows: TGTGCCAGCAGGAGCGGGAGCCATGAGCAGTACTTC. Residues: CASRSGSHEQYF. The variable domain in full, completed from reference TRBV11-2 and TRBJ2-7, reads EAGVAQSPRYKIIEKRQSVAFWCNPISGHATLYWYQQILGQGPKLLIQFQNNGVVDDSQLPKDRFSAERLKGVDSTLKIQPAKLEDSAVYLCASRSGSHEQYFGPGTRLTVT.

This clone appeared once. Here the CDR3 DNA reads TGTGCCAGCAGTTACTGGGGGCGCTCCCAAGAGACCCAGTACTTC. Protein product: CASSYWGRSQETQYF. J is TRBJ2-5 and V is TRBV6-5; perhaps TRBD1 as D (6 bases). This CDR3 region has 15 residues. The V end was cut by 1 base, the J end by 1 base, with 10 bases between. Germline assignment: CDR1 MNHEY and CDR2 SVGAGI.

This clone was detected a few times. The J gene is TRBJ1-1, the V gene TRBV28; no clear D. Trimming removed 7 bases at V and 3 bases at J, with 18 bases between. The germline gives CDR1 MDHEN, CDR2 SYDVKM. There are 15 residues in the CDR3. The CDR3 nucleotides are TGTGCCAGCAATTATGGGGAGGGTTGGGACACTGAAGCTTTCTTT. Translated: CASNYGEGWDTEAFF.